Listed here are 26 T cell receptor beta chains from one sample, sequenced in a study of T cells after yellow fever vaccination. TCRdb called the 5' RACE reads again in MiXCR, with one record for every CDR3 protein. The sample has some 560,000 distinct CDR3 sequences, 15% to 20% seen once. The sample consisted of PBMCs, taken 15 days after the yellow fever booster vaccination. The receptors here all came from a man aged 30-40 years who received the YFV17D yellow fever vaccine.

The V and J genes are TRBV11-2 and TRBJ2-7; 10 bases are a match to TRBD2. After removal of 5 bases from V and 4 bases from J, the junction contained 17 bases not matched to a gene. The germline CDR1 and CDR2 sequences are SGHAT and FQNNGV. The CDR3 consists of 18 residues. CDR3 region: CASSTRRLGSSGSYEQYF. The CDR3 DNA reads TGTGCCAGCAGCACTCGCCGGCTAGGGTCTAGCGGGAGTTACGAGCAGTACTTC.

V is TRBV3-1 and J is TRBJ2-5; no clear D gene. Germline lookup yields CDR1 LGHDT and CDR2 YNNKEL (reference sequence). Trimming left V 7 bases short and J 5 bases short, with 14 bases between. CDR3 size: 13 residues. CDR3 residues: CASTLIGVETQYF. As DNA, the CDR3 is TGTGCCAGCACCCTGATTGGGGTCGAGACCCAGTACTTC.

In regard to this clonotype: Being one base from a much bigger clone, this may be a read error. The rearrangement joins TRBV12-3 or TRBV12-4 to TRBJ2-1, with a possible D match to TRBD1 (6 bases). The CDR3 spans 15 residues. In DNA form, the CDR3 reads TGTGCCAGCACCGAACAGGGCAGCTCCTACAATGAGGAGTTCTTC. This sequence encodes CASTEQGSSYNEEFF.

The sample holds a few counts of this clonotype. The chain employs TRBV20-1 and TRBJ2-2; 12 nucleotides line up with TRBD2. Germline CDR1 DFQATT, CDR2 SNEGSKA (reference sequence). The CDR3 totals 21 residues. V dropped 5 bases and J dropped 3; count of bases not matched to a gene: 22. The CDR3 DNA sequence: TGCAGTGCTGCGAGAAACGCCGACGGTTGGACTAGCGGGATGTACACCGGGGAGCTGTTTTTT. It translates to CSAARNADGWTSGMYTGELFF.

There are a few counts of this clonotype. CDR3 DNA: TGCGCCAGCAGCTTGGTTGGAATTAGGAACACTGAAGCTTTCTTT. It translates to CASSLVGIRNTEAFF. The rearrangement joins TRBV5-1 to TRBJ1-1; D is undetermined. The CDR3 is 15 residues long. Trimming left V 0 bases short and J 1 base short, with 10 bases between. The germline V gene encodes CDR1 SGHRS and CDR2 YFSETQ.

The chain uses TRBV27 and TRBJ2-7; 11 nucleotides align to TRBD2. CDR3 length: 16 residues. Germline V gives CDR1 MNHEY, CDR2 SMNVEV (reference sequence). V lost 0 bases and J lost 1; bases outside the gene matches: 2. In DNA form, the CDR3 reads TGTGCCAGCAGTTTATCTGGGACTAGCGGTTCCTACGAGCAGTACTTC. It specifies CASSLSGTSGSYEQYF.

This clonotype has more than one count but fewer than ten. CDR3 protein: CSVGQGSYEQYF. CDR3 nucleotide sequence: TGCAGCGTGGGACAGGGTTCCTACGAGCAGTACTTC. V is TRBV29-1 and J is TRBJ2-7, with 9 bases matching TRBD1. Germline V CDR1 and CDR2: SQVTM, ANQGSEA. The V gene end was trimmed by 6 bases and the J gene end by 1 base; junction bases not matched to a gene: 1. The CDR3 contains 12 residues.

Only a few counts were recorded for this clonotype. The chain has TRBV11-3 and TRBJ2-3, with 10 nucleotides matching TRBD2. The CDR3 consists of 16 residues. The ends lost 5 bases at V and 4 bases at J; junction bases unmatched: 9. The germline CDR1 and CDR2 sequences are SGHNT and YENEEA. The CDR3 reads CASSPTSGWGADTQYF. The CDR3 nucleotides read TGTGCCAGCAGCCCGACTAGCGGGTGGGGAGCAGATACGCAGTATTTT.

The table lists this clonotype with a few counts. As DNA, the CDR3 is TGTGCCAGCAGTGACACAGCGGGAGAGAACACCGGGGAGCTGTTTTTT. It translates to CASSDTAGENTGELFF. The rearrangement links TRBV25-1 to TRBJ2-2; 8 bases match TRBD2. Unmatched junction bases numbered 4, after V lost 3 bases and J lost 1 base. This CDR3 is built from 16 residues. The V gene's germline CDR1 is MGHDK and CDR2 SYGVNS. Based on the CDR3 plus reference TRBV25-1 and TRBJ2-2, the full variable domain is EADIYQTPRYLVIGTGKKITLECSQTMGHDKMYWYQQDPGMELHLIHYSYGVNSTEKGDLSSESTVSRIRTEHFPLTLESARPSHTSQYLCASSDTAGENTGELFFGEGSRLTVL.

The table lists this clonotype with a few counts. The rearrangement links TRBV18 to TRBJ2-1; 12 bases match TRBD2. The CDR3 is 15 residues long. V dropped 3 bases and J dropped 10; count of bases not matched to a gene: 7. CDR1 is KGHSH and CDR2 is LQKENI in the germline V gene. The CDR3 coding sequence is TGTGCCAGCTCACCCCTCGGGCTAGCGGGAGGGGAGCAGTTCTTC. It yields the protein CASSPLGLAGGEQFF.

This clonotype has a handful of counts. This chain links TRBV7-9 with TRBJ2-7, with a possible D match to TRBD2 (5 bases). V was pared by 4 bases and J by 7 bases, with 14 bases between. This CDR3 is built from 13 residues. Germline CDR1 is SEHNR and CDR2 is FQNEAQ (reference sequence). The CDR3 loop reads CASSYDSPGEQYF. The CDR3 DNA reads TGTGCCAGCAGCTACGACTCCCCGGGGGAGCAGTACTTC.

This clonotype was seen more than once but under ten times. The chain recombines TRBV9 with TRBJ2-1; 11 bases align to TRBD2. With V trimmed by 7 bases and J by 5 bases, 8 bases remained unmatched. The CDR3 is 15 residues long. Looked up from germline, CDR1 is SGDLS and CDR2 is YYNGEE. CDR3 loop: CASDLAGGVHNEQFF. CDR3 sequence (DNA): TGTGCCAGCGACTTAGCGGGAGGGGTCCACAATGAGCAGTTCTTC.

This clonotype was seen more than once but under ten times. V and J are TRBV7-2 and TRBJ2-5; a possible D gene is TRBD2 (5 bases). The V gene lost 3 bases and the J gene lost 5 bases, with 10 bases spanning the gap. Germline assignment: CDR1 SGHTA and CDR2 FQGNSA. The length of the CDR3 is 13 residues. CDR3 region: CASSFDYYETQYF. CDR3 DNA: TGTGCCAGCAGCTTTGACTATTACGAGACCCAGTACTTC.

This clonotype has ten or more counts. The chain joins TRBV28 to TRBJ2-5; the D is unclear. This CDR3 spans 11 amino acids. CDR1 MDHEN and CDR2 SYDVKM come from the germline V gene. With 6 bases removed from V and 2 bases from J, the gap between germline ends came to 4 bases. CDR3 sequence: CASRNQETQYF. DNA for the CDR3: TGTGCCAGCAGGAATCAAGAGACCCAGTACTTC.

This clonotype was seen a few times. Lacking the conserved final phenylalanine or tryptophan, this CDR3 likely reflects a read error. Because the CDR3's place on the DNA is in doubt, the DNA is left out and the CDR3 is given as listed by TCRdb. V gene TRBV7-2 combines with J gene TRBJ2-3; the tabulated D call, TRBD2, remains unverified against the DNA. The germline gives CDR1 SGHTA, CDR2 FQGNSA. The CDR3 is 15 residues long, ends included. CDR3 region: CASSLAGLLPSRLFL.

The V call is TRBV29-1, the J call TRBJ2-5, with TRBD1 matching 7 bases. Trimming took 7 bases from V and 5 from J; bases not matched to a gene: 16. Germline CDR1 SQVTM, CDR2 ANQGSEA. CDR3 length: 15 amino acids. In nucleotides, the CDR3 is TGCAGCGCTCGTGGGACCCGAGGGGGCCGCGAGACCCAGTACTTC. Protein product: CSARGTRGGRETQYF. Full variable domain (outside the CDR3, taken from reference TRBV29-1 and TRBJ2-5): SAVISQKPSRDICQRGTSLTIQCQVDSQVTMMFWYRQQPGQSLTLIATANQGSEATYESGFVIDKFPISRPNLTFSTLTVSNMSPEDSSIYLCSARGTRGGRETQYFGPGTRLLVL.

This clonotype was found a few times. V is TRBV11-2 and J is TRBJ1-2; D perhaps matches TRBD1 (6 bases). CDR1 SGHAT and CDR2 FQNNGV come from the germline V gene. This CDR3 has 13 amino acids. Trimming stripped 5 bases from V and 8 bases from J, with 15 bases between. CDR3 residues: CASSLRMTGGYTF. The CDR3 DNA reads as TGTGCCAGCAGCCTTCGGATGACAGGAGGCTACACCTTC.

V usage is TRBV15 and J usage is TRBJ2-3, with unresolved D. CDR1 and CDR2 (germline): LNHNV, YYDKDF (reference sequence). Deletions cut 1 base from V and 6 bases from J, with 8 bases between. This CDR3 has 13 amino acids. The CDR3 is CATSRVAADTQYF. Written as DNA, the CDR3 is TGTGCCACCAGCAGAGTGGCAGCTGATACGCAGTATTTT.

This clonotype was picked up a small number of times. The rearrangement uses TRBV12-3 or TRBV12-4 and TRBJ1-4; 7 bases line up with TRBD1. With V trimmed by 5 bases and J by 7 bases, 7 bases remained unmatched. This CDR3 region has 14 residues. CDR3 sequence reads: CASSDTGASEKLFF. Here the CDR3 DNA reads TGTGCCAGCAGTGACACAGGGGCTAGTGAAAAACTGTTTTTT.

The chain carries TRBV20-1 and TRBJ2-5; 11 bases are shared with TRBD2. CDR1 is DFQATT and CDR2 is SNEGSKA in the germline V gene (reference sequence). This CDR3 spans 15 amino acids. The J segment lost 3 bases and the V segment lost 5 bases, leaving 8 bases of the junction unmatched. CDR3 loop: CSAEPVLAGEETQYF. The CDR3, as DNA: TGCAGTGCTGAACCTGTACTAGCGGGAGAAGAGACCCAGTACTTC.

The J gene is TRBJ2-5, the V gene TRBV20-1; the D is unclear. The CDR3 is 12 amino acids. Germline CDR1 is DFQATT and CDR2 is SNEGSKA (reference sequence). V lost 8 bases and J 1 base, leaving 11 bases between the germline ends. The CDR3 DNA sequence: TGCAGTTGTAAACAGCCCCAAGAGACCCAGTACTTC. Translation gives CSCKQPQETQYF.

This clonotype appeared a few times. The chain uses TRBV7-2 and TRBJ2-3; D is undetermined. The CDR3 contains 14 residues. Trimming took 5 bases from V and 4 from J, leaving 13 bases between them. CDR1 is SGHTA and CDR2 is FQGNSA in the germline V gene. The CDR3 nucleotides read TGTGCCAGCAGCGTGAACTTGGTTGCAGATACGCAGTATTTT. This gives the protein CASSVNLVADTQYF.

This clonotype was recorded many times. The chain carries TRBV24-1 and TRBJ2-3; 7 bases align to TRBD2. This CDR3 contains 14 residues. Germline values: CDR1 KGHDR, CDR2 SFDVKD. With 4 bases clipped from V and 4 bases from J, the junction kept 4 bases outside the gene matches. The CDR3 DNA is TGTGCCACCAGTGACGTCGGGAGGTCAGATACGCAGTATTTT. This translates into CATSDVGRSDTQYF.

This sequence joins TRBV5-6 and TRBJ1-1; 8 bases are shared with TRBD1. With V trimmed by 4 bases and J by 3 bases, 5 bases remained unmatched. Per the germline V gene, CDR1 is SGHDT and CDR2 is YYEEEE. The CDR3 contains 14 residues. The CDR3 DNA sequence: TGTGCCAGCAGCCAGGGACAGGTCGACACTGAAGCTTTCTTT. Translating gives CASSQGQVDTEAFF.

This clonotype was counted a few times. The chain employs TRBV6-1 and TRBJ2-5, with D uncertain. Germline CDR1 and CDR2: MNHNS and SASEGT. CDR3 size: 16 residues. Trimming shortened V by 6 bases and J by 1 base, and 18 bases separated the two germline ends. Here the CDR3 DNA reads TGTGCCAGCAGACAAAAAAATACAGCTAGCCAAGAGACCCAGTACTTC. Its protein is CASRQKNTASQETQYF.

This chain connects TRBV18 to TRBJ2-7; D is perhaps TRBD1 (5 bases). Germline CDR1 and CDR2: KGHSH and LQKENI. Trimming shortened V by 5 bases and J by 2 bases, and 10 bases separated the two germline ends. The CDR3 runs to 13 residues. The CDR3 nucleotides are TGTGCCAGCTCAGAACAGGATACCTACGAGCAGTACTTC. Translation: CASSEQDTYEQYF.